The source of this T cell receptor (beta chain) is a study of post-analysis software for immune sequencing data. In the study overall: Several disease courses (relapsing-remitting, secondary progressive and progressive-relapsing) of multiple sclerosis were included.

Every TCR beta cDNA library bore unique molecular identifiers. In TCRdb, the PCR reads were re-called with MiXCR into one record per CDR3 protein. The repertoire holds roughly 670,000 distinct CDR3 sequences, approximately 60% seen once, with 11% in the top ten. This clonotype was seen only once. The sequence derives from a girl aged 2 to 10 with multiple sclerosis. Sequencing was done on a sample of blood.

The CDR3 bases are TGCAGTGCCAGGTACCGGTCGGCTAGTGAAAAACTGTTTTTT. Its protein product is CSARYRSASEKLFF. The chain is built from TRBV20-1 and TRBJ1-4; D is unresolved. CDR3 length: 14 amino acids. Germline V CDR1 and CDR2: DFQATT, SNEGSKA (reference sequence). V was pared by 6 bases and J by 7 bases, with 18 bases between.